This entry concerns a single TCR beta chain. Its specificity is unknown. The sample belongs to a study of response to subunit inactivated influenza vaccine. General study points: The study's authors posited that every seasonal influenza vaccination enlists few new T cells.

The CDR3 consists of 13 residues. Germline values: CDR1 DFQATT, CDR2 SNEGSKA (reference sequence). Trimming took 2 bases from V and 1 from J, leaving 6 bases between them. MiXCR, run by TCRdb on the RT-PCR reads, gives a single entry per CDR3 protein. The sample holds roughly 700,000 distinct CDR3 sequences; roughly 14% are singletons and the top ten take around 6.5%. The genes are TRBV20-1 and TRBJ2-4, with D unresolved. The sequence derives from a middle-aged man who received an inactivated influenza vaccine. This material consisted of PBMCs from blood, taken roughly 15 days before vaccination. The CDR3 DNA is TGCAGTGCTAGAAGTGGGGCCAAAAACATTCAGTACTTC. Amino acids: CSARSGAKNIQYF.